These 6 T cell receptor beta chains came from one sample sequenced in a study of CD8+ T cells in alopecia areata. The authors extracted RNA and reverse transcribed it into cDNA as the sequencing template. Some clones are missing from TCRdb's copy, which holds only in-frame ones; the method was immunoSEQ multiplex PCR. This sample has about 300,000 clones and no singletons, with roughly 1.2% in the ten largest. CD4, CD8alpha, NKG2D, NKG2ACE and other markers were used to sort pooled cutaneous lymph node cells. The specimen sequenced was CD4+ T cells sorted from a lymph node. The receptors originated from a C3H/HeJ mouse with alopecia areata. Mouse MHC haplotype: H2-k.

To note about this clone: Genes here carry mouse names. The read finishes 4 residues shy of the CDR3 end, and the germline J gene is used to complete it. This chain connects TRBV17 to TRBJ2-4; the match to TRBD2 covers 9 bases. Trimming at V came to 4 bases and at J to 0 bases, leaving 2 bases not matched to a gene. The CDR3 sequence is 15 residues long. Germline V gene sequence: CDR1 MNHDT, CDR2 YYDKIL. Partial CDR3 DNA: TGTGCTAGCAGTAAAGACTGGGGGAGTCAAAAC. Translating it yields CASSKDWGSQN. The full CDR3 reads CASSKDWGSQNTLYF.

This clone was seen a few times. Germline and genes here are mouse. The CDR3 extends 4 residues past the end of the read, so its final part is completed from the germline J gene. V usage is TRBV14 and J usage is TRBJ1-2; 10 nucleotides line up with TRBD1. The CDR3 spans 15 residues. V was pared by 4 bases and J by 3 bases, with 6 bases of the junction left unmatched. Looked up from germline, CDR1 is SGHDT and CDR2 is FRDEAV. The CDR3 loop is CASSPGTGVDSDYTF. CDR3 bases read: TGTGCCAGCAGTCCGGGGACAGGGGTTGACTCC.

This clone was seen more than once but under ten times. The gene names given are mouse names. The observed sequence ends 4 residues before the CDR3 terminus, with the missing tail filled in from the germline J gene. The chain combines TRBV13-1 with TRBJ2-2, with TRBD2 as a possible D gene (7 bases). Germline CDR1 NSHNY, CDR2 SYGAGN. CDR3 length: 16 residues. V was cut by 5 bases and J by 0 bases, with 14 bases left in between. The sequenced part of the CDR3 DNA is TGTGCCAGCAGAGACCTCTGGGGGCCAAACACCGGG. Translating it yields CASRDLWGPNTG. The entire CDR3 protein reads CASRDLWGPNTGQLYF.

This clone was found a few times. Mouse germline and gene names are used. From the germline J gene comes the end of the CDR3, since the read stops 4 residues before it. This chain connects TRBV31 to TRBJ2-3; 7 bases are shared with TRBD2. V lost 5 bases, J lost 0 bases, and 5 bases stayed unmatched. The CDR3 is 14 amino acids. Germline assignment: CDR1 GKSSPN and CDR2 SITVG. CDR3 sequence: CAWVDWVSAETLYF. The DNA read from the CDR3 is TGTGCCTGGGTCGACTGGGTTAGTGCAGAA.

A remark on this clone: Gene and germline names: mouse. The read ends 4 residues before the CDR3 terminus; that terminus is restored from the germline J gene. This chain joins TRBV5 and TRBJ2-7; 7 bases fit TRBD1. The germline gives CDR1 LGHNA, CDR2 YNLKQL (reference sequence). This CDR3 region has 13 residues. This CDR3 reads CASSHITGDEQYF. Partial CDR3 DNA: TGTGCCAGCAGCCACATCACAGGGGAT.

The sample holds a few counts of this clone. Germline and genes: mouse. The CDR3 end falls 4 residues outside the read, so it is completed with the germline J gene. J is TRBJ2-7 and V is TRBV19; D unclear. Trimming stripped 6 bases from V and 3 bases from J, with 7 bases between. Germline loops: CDR1 FNHDT, CDR2 SITEND (reference sequence). This CDR3 region has 11 residues. Partial CDR3 DNA: TGTGCCAGCACCAGAAACTAT. Translation gives CASTRNY. The whole CDR3 protein is CASTRNYEQYF. Together with reference TRBV19 and TRBJ2-7, the CDR3 gives the full variable domain: GGIITQTPKFLIGQEGQKLTLKCQQNFNHDTMYWYRQDSGKGLRLIYYSITENDLQKGDLSEGYDASREKKSSFSLTVTSAQKNEMAVFLCASTRNYEQYFGPGTRLTVL.